This T cell receptor (beta chain) comes out of a study of blood T cell repertoires in COVID-19. Authors' processing steps: Amplification from reference gene primers served as the basis for estimated nucleated cell counts. Profiled with immunoSEQ multiplex PCR; TCRdb holds only in-frame clones, not every one. The DNA was the basis for D and trimming; V, J and clone size are from that table. The sample holds 150,000 to 200,000 clones; almost 85% are singletons and the top ten take roughly 20%. Sequencing was performed on peripheral blood. This receptor was obtained from an elderly woman with acute or convalescent COVID-19.

CDR3 bases: TGTGCCAGCAGCACTACTAGCGGGAGGGCCGGTGAGCAGTTCTTC. This sequence encodes CASSTTSGRAGEQFF. The chain recombines TRBV7-6 with TRBJ2-1; 13 bases map to TRBD2. CDR3 length: 15 amino acids. The V segment lost 5 bases and the J segment 9 bases; nucleotides outside the gene matches: 7. Germline values: CDR1 SGHVS, CDR2 FNYEAQ.